This is a list of T cell receptor beta chains from one sample in a study of blood T cell repertoires in COVID-19. Some clones are missing from TCRdb's copy, which holds only in-frame ones; the method was immunoSEQ multiplex PCR. In the table there are roughly 270,000 clones, 75% to 90% of which are singletons. The sequencing sample was made of PBMCs or T cells enriched from blood (not recorded which). The receptor set was obtained from a woman aged 45-60 years who had recovered from COVID-19. Each CDR3 is given with its conserved first and last residue. A D gene is named only where the DNA matches it firmly. Clone size is stated in some rows and not others, as once, few, many or a class when expanded.

d_gene: -; abundance: -; j_gene: TRBJ2-1; v_gene: TRBV28; CDR3aa: CASQLQRNEQFF; CDR3nt: TGTGCCAGCCAACTCCAGAGGAATGAGCAGTTCTTC
d_gene: TRBD1; abundance: -; j_gene: TRBJ2-2; v_gene: TRBV2; CDR3aa: CASNSQGDTGELFF; CDR3nt: TGTGCCAGCAATAGCCAGGGGGACACCGGGGAGCTGTTTTTT
d_gene: TRBD2; abundance: -; j_gene: TRBJ2-7; v_gene: TRBV19; CDR3aa: CASSKILSSGSPYEQYF; CDR3nt: TGTGCCAGTAGTAAAATTCTCTCTAGCGGGAGTCCCTACGAGCAGTACTTC
d_gene: -; abundance: -; j_gene: TRBJ1-1; v_gene: TRBV2; CDR3aa: CASSDWAAEAFF; CDR3nt: TGTGCCAGCAGTGATTGGGCAGCTGAAGCTTTCTTT
d_gene: -; abundance: -; j_gene: TRBJ1-1; v_gene: TRBV19; CDR3aa: CASRWDTGRTEAFF; CDR3nt: TGTGCCAGTCGATGGGATACAGGGCGCACTGAAGCTTTCTTT
d_gene: -; abundance: once; j_gene: TRBJ1-2; v_gene: TRBV27; CDR3aa: CASSPDSLVYGYTF; CDR3nt: TGTGCCAGCAGTCCCGACAGCCTCGTCTATGGCTACACCTTC
d_gene: -; abundance: -; j_gene: TRBJ1-2; v_gene: TRBV5-5; CDR3aa: CASSLSRGSSGYTF; CDR3nt: TGTGCCAGCAGCTTGAGTAGGGGAAGCAGTGGCTACACCTTC
d_gene: -; abundance: once; j_gene: TRBJ2-3; v_gene: TRBV30; CDR3aa: CAWSFGATDTQYF; CDR3nt: TGTGCCTGGAGTTTTGGTGCGACAGATACGCAGTATTTT
d_gene: TRBD1; abundance: -; j_gene: TRBJ2-5; v_gene: TRBV5-1; CDR3aa: CASSFYRGGETQYF; CDR3nt: TGCGCCAGCAGCTTTTACAGGGGTGGGGAGACCCAGTACTTC
d_gene: -; abundance: -; j_gene: TRBJ2-1; v_gene: TRBV25-1; CDR3aa: CASSEGGRSSNEQFF; CDR3nt: TGTGCCAGCAGTGAAGGAGGCAGGTCATCCAATGAGCAGTTCTTC
d_gene: -; abundance: -; j_gene: TRBJ2-1; v_gene: TRBV5-4; CDR3aa: CASSQKAGDNEQFF; CDR3nt: TGTGCCAGCAGCCAAAAGGCAGGGGACAATGAGCAGTTCTTC
d_gene: -; abundance: -; j_gene: TRBJ1-6; v_gene: TRBV30; CDR3aa: CAWSRSSPLHF; CDR3nt: TGTGCCTGGAGTAGGAGTTCACCCCTCCACTTT
d_gene: TRBD1; abundance: -; j_gene: TRBJ1-4; v_gene: TRBV27; CDR3aa: CASSRVGQGGEKLFF; CDR3nt: TGTGCCAGCAGTCGTGTAGGACAGGGGGGGGAAAAACTGTTTTTT
d_gene: -; abundance: -; j_gene: TRBJ1-5; v_gene: TRBV5-1; CDR3aa: CASSFSAGGNQPQHF; CDR3nt: TGCGCCAGCAGCTTTTCCGCAGGGGGCAATCAGCCCCAGCATTTT
d_gene: TRBD1; abundance: -; j_gene: TRBJ1-4; v_gene: TRBV18; CDR3aa: CASSPPGTGSVKLFF; CDR3nt: TGTGCCAGCTCACCACCGGGGACAGGGAGTGTAAAACTGTTTTTT
d_gene: -; abundance: -; j_gene: TRBJ1-3; v_gene: TRBV20-1; CDR3aa: CSARDHREGFF; CDR3nt: TGCAGTGCTAGAGATCACAGGGAAGGGTTTTTT
d_gene: -; abundance: -; j_gene: TRBJ2-3; v_gene: TRBV30; CDR3aa: CAWSDNTDTQYF; CDR3nt: TGTGCCTGGAGTGACAATACCGATACGCAGTATTTT
d_gene: -; abundance: few; j_gene: TRBJ2-7; v_gene: TRBV2; CDR3aa: CASKRTDSSYEQYF; CDR3nt: TGTGCCAGCAAAAGGACGGACAGCTCCTACGAGCAGTACTTC
d_gene: -; abundance: -; j_gene: TRBJ2-7; v_gene: TRBV18; CDR3aa: CASSPSGRFYEQYF; CDR3nt: TGTGCCAGCTCACCCTCAGGGCGGTTCTACGAGCAGTACTTC
d_gene: TRBD1; abundance: few; j_gene: TRBJ2-3; v_gene: TRBV29-1; CDR3aa: CSVGQGADTQYF; CDR3nt: TGCAGCGTTGGACAGGGCGCAGATACGCAGTATTTT
d_gene: TRBD2; abundance: -; j_gene: TRBJ2-1; v_gene: TRBV5-5; CDR3aa: CASSLDASGRTEQFF; CDR3nt: TGTGCCAGCAGCTTGGATGCTAGCGGGAGAACTGAGCAGTTCTTC
d_gene: TRBD1; abundance: -; j_gene: TRBJ1-2; v_gene: TRBV2; CDR3aa: CASRAGQGNYGYTF; CDR3nt: TGTGCCAGCAGAGCGGGACAGGGTAACTATGGCTACACCTTC
d_gene: -; abundance: -; j_gene: TRBJ1-2; v_gene: TRBV2; CDR3aa: CASSRIRDPSYGYTF; CDR3nt: TGTGCCAGCAGTCGGATCCGGGATCCAAGCTATGGCTACACCTTC
d_gene: TRBD1; abundance: -; j_gene: TRBJ1-1; v_gene: TRBV13; CDR3aa: CASRETGAEAFF; CDR3nt: TGTGCCAGCAGGGAAACAGGGGCTGAAGCTTTCTTT
d_gene: TRBD1; abundance: once; j_gene: TRBJ2-7; v_gene: TRBV3-1/TRBV3-2; CDR3aa: CASRGTGAYEQYF; CDR3nt: TGTGCCAGCAGGGGGACAGGAGCCTACGAGCAGTACTTC
d_gene: -; abundance: -; j_gene: TRBJ2-1; v_gene: TRBV3-1/TRBV3-2; CDR3aa: CASSKRTDKNEQFF; CDR3nt: TGTGCCAGCAGCAAACGGACGGACAAAAATGAGCAGTTCTTC
d_gene: -; abundance: -; j_gene: TRBJ1-1; v_gene: TRBV7-9; CDR3aa: CASSLWGPEAFF; CDR3nt: TGTGCCAGCAGCTTATGGGGCCCAGAAGCTTTCTTT
d_gene: -; abundance: -; j_gene: TRBJ1-5; v_gene: TRBV10-2; CDR3aa: CASSQGSSRQPQHF; CDR3nt: TGCGCCAGCAGCCAGGGTTCTTCTAGACAGCCCCAGCATTTT
d_gene: TRBD2; abundance: -; j_gene: TRBJ2-5; v_gene: TRBV3-1/TRBV3-2; CDR3aa: CASSPSGGLETQYF; CDR3nt: TGTGCCAGCAGCCCCAGCGGGGGGCTGGAGACCCAGTACTTC
d_gene: -; abundance: -; j_gene: TRBJ2-7; v_gene: TRBV4-3; CDR3aa: CASSQSRAYEQCF; CDR3nt: TGCGCCAGCAGCCAATCCCGAGCGTACGAGCAGTGCTTC
d_gene: -; abundance: -; j_gene: TRBJ1-4; v_gene: TRBV20-1; CDR3aa: CSASTCGGEKLFF; CDR3nt: TGCAGTGCTAGTACCTGCGGGGGTGAAAAACTGTTTTTT
d_gene: -; abundance: -; j_gene: TRBJ1-6; v_gene: TRBV7-9; CDR3aa: CASSTVQGPSSPLHF; CDR3nt: TGTGCCAGCAGCACCGTACAGGGTCCCTCATCACCCCTCCACTTT
d_gene: -; abundance: -; j_gene: TRBJ2-7; v_gene: TRBV6-5; CDR3aa: CASSSSLSYYVEQYF; CDR3nt: TGTGCCAGCAGTTCCTCTCTGAGCTACTACGTGGAGCAGTACTTC
d_gene: TRBD1; abundance: -; j_gene: TRBJ1-1; v_gene: TRBV19; CDR3aa: CASSIFDRDRGEAFF; CDR3nt: TGTGCCAGTAGTATATTTGACCGGGACAGGGGCGAAGCTTTCTTT
d_gene: -; abundance: many; j_gene: TRBJ2-2; v_gene: TRBV4-3; CDR3aa: CASSQDLFGGRDTGELFF; CDR3nt: TGCGCCAGCAGCCAAGATCTCTTTGGGGGCAGGGACACCGGGGAGCTGTTTTTT
d_gene: -; abundance: -; j_gene: TRBJ2-5; v_gene: TRBV5-1; CDR3aa: CASSLAPTGTQETQYF; CDR3nt: TGCGCCAGCAGCTTGGCCCCGACAGGAACCCAAGAGACCCAGTACTTC
d_gene: TRBD2; abundance: few; j_gene: TRBJ2-1; v_gene: TRBV11-2; CDR3aa: CASSLAVAGVENEQFF; CDR3nt: TGTGCCAGCAGCTTAGCAGTAGCGGGAGTTGAGAATGAGCAGTTCTTC
d_gene: TRBD1; abundance: -; j_gene: TRBJ1-5; v_gene: TRBV18; CDR3aa: CASSPGQGARQPQHF; CDR3nt: TGTGCCAGCTCACCGGGTCAGGGGGCGAGACAGCCCCAGCATTTT
d_gene: TRBD2; abundance: -; j_gene: TRBJ2-7; v_gene: TRBV3-1/TRBV3-2; CDR3aa: CASSVPGLAGGVQYF; CDR3nt: TGTGCCAGCAGCGTACCGGGACTAGCGGGAGGAGTGCAGTACTTC
d_gene: TRBD1; abundance: -; j_gene: TRBJ2-6; v_gene: TRBV7-9; CDR3aa: CASSFSGGRSGANVLTF; CDR3nt: TGTGCCAGCAGCTTTTCAGGGGGCCGCTCTGGGGCCAACGTCCTGACTTTC
d_gene: -; abundance: -; j_gene: TRBJ1-4; v_gene: TRBV12-3/TRBV12-4; CDR3aa: CASSPQTPGELFF; CDR3nt: TGTGCCAGCAGTCCCCAAACCCCGGGGGAACTGTTTTTT
d_gene: -; abundance: -; j_gene: TRBJ1-4; v_gene: TRBV29-1; CDR3aa: CSAWDNSEKLFF; CDR3nt: TGCAGCGCCTGGGACAACTCTGAAAAACTGTTTTTT